The present entry profiles one T cell receptor beta chain with its context. One end of the junction fails to match germline, which may point to a read error. Germline V lookup: CDR1 SGDLS, CDR2 YYNGEE. The CDR3 extends over 16 amino acids. This entry belongs to a study of control samples from healthy donors and cancer patients. Assay used: immunoSEQ multiplex PCR; TCRdb lists only in-frame clones, some missing. The profile shows fewer than 300,000 clones, over 70% of them singletons. This chain connects TRBV9 to TRBJ2-3; 12 bases agree with TRBD2. The sequencing input was PBMCs. The TCR was taken from a woman aged 55 to 70 with lung cancer. The CDR3 DNA sequence: TGTGCCAGCAGCTCCACTAGCGGGAGGCGGTCAGATGCGCAGTATTTT. It yields the protein CASSSTSGRRSDAQYF.